The rows below give T cell receptor beta chains drawn from one sample of a study of T cells after yellow fever vaccination. A single record per CDR3 protein comes from TCRdb applying MiXCR to the 5' RACE reads. The sample has about 240,000 distinct CDR3 sequences, less than 8.5% seen once. The material was CD4+ T cells sorted from PBMCs, obtained 15 days after the yellow fever booster vaccination. The receptors derive from a man younger than 45 who received the YFV17D yellow fever vaccine. Both conserved end residues are part of each CDR3. D genes are given only for firm matches. The listing skips clone size in some rows; elsewhere it reads once, few, many or a size class.

j_gene: TRBJ1-5; d_gene: -; abundance: many; v_gene: TRBV10-3; CDR3aa: CAISESSNQPQHF; CDR3nt: TGTGCCATCAGTGAGTCTAGCAATCAGCCCCAGCATTTT
j_gene: TRBJ1-1; d_gene: -; abundance: -; v_gene: TRBV12-3/TRBV12-4; CDR3aa: CASSLKSGRAEAFF; CDR3nt: TGTGCCAGCAGTTTAAAGTCAGGAAGGGCTGAAGCTTTCTTT
j_gene: TRBJ2-1; d_gene: -; abundance: -; v_gene: TRBV29-1; CDR3aa: CSVVLPGAIYNEQFF; CDR3nt: TGCAGCGTTGTTCTTCCGGGAGCGATCTACAATGAGCAGTTCTTC
j_gene: TRBJ2-2; d_gene: -; abundance: -; v_gene: TRBV7-2; CDR3aa: CASSLADGGELFF; CDR3nt: TGTGCCAGCAGCTTAGCGGATGGCGGGGAGCTGTTTTTT
j_gene: TRBJ2-3; d_gene: -; abundance: many; v_gene: TRBV14; CDR3aa: CASNLRGGTDTQYF; CDR3nt: TGTGCCAGCAACCTCCGCGGGGGCACAGATACGCAGTATTTT
j_gene: TRBJ2-5; d_gene: -; abundance: many; v_gene: TRBV3-1; CDR3aa: CASSQGLGGEKTQYF; CDR3nt: TGTGCCAGCAGCCAAGGTTTGGGGGGCGAAAAGACCCAGTACTTC
j_gene: TRBJ2-3; d_gene: TRBD2; abundance: few; v_gene: TRBV19; CDR3aa: CATTSLAGVVDTQYF; CDR3nt: TGTGCCACCACCTCTCTAGCGGGAGTGGTAGATACGCAGTATTTT
j_gene: TRBJ2-5; d_gene: -; abundance: -; v_gene: TRBV6-2/TRBV6-3; CDR3aa: CASSYHGRAVETQYF; CDR3nt: TGTGCCAGCAGTTACCATGGCAGGGCGGTGGAGACCCAGTACTTC
j_gene: TRBJ1-5; d_gene: -; abundance: -; v_gene: TRBV29-1; CDR3aa: CSVAAGNNQPQHF; CDR3nt: TGCAGCGTTGCAGCAGGGAACAATCAGCCCCAGCATTTT
j_gene: TRBJ2-4; d_gene: TRBD2; abundance: -; v_gene: TRBV7-2; CDR3aa: CASSLASGTGNIQYF; CDR3nt: TGTGCCAGCAGCTTAGCCAGCGGGACGGGAAACATTCAGTACTTC
j_gene: TRBJ2-5; d_gene: -; abundance: -; v_gene: TRBV20-1; CDR3aa: CSARIGAGQETQYF; CDR3nt: TGCAGTGCTAGAATAGGAGCGGGCCAAGAGACCCAGTACTTC
j_gene: TRBJ2-3; d_gene: TRBD2; abundance: many; v_gene: TRBV7-9; CDR3aa: CASSSSGTTQYF; CDR3nt: TGTGCCAGCAGCTCCAGCGGGACTACGCAGTATTTT
j_gene: TRBJ2-3; d_gene: -; abundance: few; v_gene: TRBV3-1; CDR3aa: CASSPSLSGLEYF; CDR3nt: TGTGCCAGCAGCCCCTCCCTGAGCGGGCTGGAGTATTTT
j_gene: TRBJ1-3; d_gene: -; abundance: few; v_gene: TRBV11-2; CDR3aa: CASSSPGGTGNTIYF; CDR3nt: TGTGCCAGCAGCTCTCCTGGGGGGACTGGAAACACCATATATTTT
j_gene: TRBJ2-2; d_gene: TRBD2; abundance: few; v_gene: TRBV10-3; CDR3aa: CAITKLAGGSIDTGELFF; CDR3nt: TGTGCCATCACTAAACTAGCGGGAGGTTCTATAGACACCGGGGAGCTGTTTTTT
j_gene: TRBJ2-4; d_gene: -; abundance: many; v_gene: TRBV11-2; CDR3aa: CASSLVPGSWDAKNIQYF; CDR3nt: TGTGCCAGCAGCTTAGTACCCGGGAGTTGGGACGCCAAAAACATTCAGTACTTC
j_gene: TRBJ1-1; d_gene: -; abundance: few; v_gene: TRBV5-1; CDR3aa: CASSVAANTEAFF; CDR3nt: TGCGCCAGCAGCGTAGCAGCGAACACTGAAGCTTTCTTT
j_gene: TRBJ2-7; d_gene: -; abundance: many; v_gene: TRBV19; CDR3aa: CARLRFEQYF; CDR3nt: TGTGCCAGACTTCGGTTTGAGCAGTACTTC
j_gene: TRBJ2-2; d_gene: TRBD2; abundance: many; v_gene: TRBV28; CDR3aa: CASRTLAGGLLLRELFF; CDR3nt: TGTGCCAGCAGGACGCTAGCGGGTGGCCTTTTACTCCGGGAGCTGTTTTTT
j_gene: TRBJ2-3; d_gene: TRBD2; abundance: many; v_gene: TRBV11-2; CDR3aa: CASSLGASGSTDTQYF; CDR3nt: TGTGCCAGCAGCTTAGGGGCTAGCGGGAGCACAGATACGCAGTATTTT
j_gene: TRBJ2-3; d_gene: -; abundance: -; v_gene: TRBV6-1; CDR3aa: CASSRGSSTDTQYF; CDR3nt: TGTGCCAGCAGTAGGGGCAGCTCCACAGATACGCAGTATTTT
j_gene: TRBJ1-2; d_gene: TRBD1; abundance: few; v_gene: TRBV5-1; CDR3aa: CASSSGGRLSGYTF; CDR3nt: TGCGCCAGCAGCTCAGGGGGCCGGTTATCTGGCTACACCTTC
j_gene: TRBJ2-2; d_gene: -; abundance: few; v_gene: TRBV23-1; CDR3aa: CASSRAVRTGELFF; CDR3nt: TGCGCCAGCAGTCGCGCAGTGAGAACCGGGGAGCTGTTTTTT
j_gene: TRBJ1-4; d_gene: TRBD1; abundance: few; v_gene: TRBV27; CDR3aa: CASSLRGPTGPRGLNEKLFF; CDR3nt: TGTGCCAGCAGTTTACGCGGGCCGACAGGGCCAAGAGGGCTTAATGAAAAACTGTTTTTT
j_gene: TRBJ1-5; d_gene: TRBD1; abundance: few; v_gene: TRBV6-2/TRBV6-3; CDR3aa: CASSYDRGPQHF; CDR3nt: TGTGCCAGCAGCTACGACAGGGGGCCCCAGCATTTT
j_gene: TRBJ1-3; d_gene: -; abundance: few; v_gene: TRBV20-1; CDR3aa: CSARDGVYSGNTIYF; CDR3nt: TGCAGTGCTAGAGATGGGGTCTACTCTGGAAACACCATATATTTT
j_gene: TRBJ2-1; d_gene: TRBD2; abundance: many; v_gene: TRBV5-1; CDR3aa: CASSLAGLAQHEQFF; CDR3nt: TGCGCCAGCAGCTTGGCTGGACTAGCGCAGCATGAGCAGTTCTTC
j_gene: TRBJ1-2; d_gene: TRBD1; abundance: -; v_gene: TRBV20-1; CDR3aa: CSARAAGQQSYGYTF; CDR3nt: TGCAGTGCTAGAGCCGCGGGACAGCAGTCCTATGGCTACACCTTC
j_gene: TRBJ2-7; d_gene: -; abundance: many; v_gene: TRBV7-9; CDR3aa: CASSSDVPYEQYF; CDR3nt: TGTGCCAGCAGCTCCGACGTCCCCTACGAGCAGTACTTC
j_gene: TRBJ2-2; d_gene: -; abundance: -; v_gene: TRBV6-1; CDR3aa: CATTTGRSGELFF; CDR3nt: TGTGCCACCACGACAGGTCGGTCCGGGGAGCTGTTTTTT
j_gene: TRBJ1-5; d_gene: -; abundance: -; v_gene: TRBV18; CDR3aa: CASSHDSQPQHF; CDR3nt: TGTGCCAGCTCACACGACAGCCAGCCCCAGCATTTT
j_gene: TRBJ1-1; d_gene: -; abundance: -; v_gene: TRBV7-2; CDR3aa: CASSLDGTKNTEAFF; CDR3nt: TGTGCCAGCAGCTTAGATGGGACAAAGAACACTGAAGCTTTCTTT
j_gene: TRBJ2-7; d_gene: -; abundance: -; v_gene: TRBV5-1; CDR3aa: CASSRGRRTGEQYF; CDR3nt: TGCGCCAGCAGCCGGGGACGGAGAACAGGCGAGCAGTACTTC
j_gene: TRBJ2-3; d_gene: TRBD2; abundance: many; v_gene: TRBV7-8; CDR3aa: CASSPRLASTDTQYF; CDR3nt: TGTGCCAGCAGCCCGCGACTAGCGTCCACAGATACGCAGTATTTT
j_gene: TRBJ2-1; d_gene: -; abundance: -; v_gene: TRBV7-9; CDR3aa: CASSLDLRNEQFF; CDR3nt: TGTGCCAGCAGCTTAGACCTTAGAAATGAGCAGTTCTTC
j_gene: TRBJ1-2; d_gene: -; abundance: many; v_gene: TRBV12-5; CDR3aa: CASGPDSPNYGYTF; CDR3nt: TGTGCTAGTGGTCCGGACAGCCCTAACTATGGCTACACCTTC
j_gene: TRBJ2-1; d_gene: -; abundance: few; v_gene: TRBV28; CDR3aa: CASSSEGLGAFF; CDR3nt: TGTGCCAGCAGTTCAGAGGGGCTTGGGGCGTTCTTC
j_gene: TRBJ2-3; d_gene: -; abundance: many; v_gene: TRBV7-2; CDR3aa: CASSEADTQYF; CDR3nt: TGTGCCAGCAGCGAAGCAGATACGCAGTATTTT
j_gene: TRBJ2-4; d_gene: -; abundance: few; v_gene: TRBV6-1; CDR3aa: CASTLGAKNIQYF; CDR3nt: TGTGCCAGCACTCTGGGAGCCAAAAACATTCAGTACTTC
j_gene: TRBJ2-3; d_gene: TRBD1; abundance: few; v_gene: TRBV11-2; CDR3aa: CASSFYRGDTQYF; CDR3nt: TGTGCCAGCAGCTTCTACAGGGGAGATACGCAGTATTTT